The sequence of this TCR beta chain was determined in a study of OX40 agonist ivuxolimab in advanced cancers. For the wider study: Ivuxolimab was a fully human IgG2 agonistic monoclonal antibody targeting the costimulatory receptor OX40 (CD134). Intravenous ivuxolimab was administered to patients every 2 weeks at six dose levels: 0.01, 0.1, 0.3, 1.5, 3 and 10 mg/kg. Of the roughly 52 dose-escalation patients, hepatocellular carcinoma was present in roughly 19, melanoma in roughly 15, renal cell carcinoma in 9 and head and neck cancer in 9. A male proportion of roughly 80% and a mean age of around 60 years, ranging from 23 to 79, were recorded for the dose-escalation cohort. Patients were allowed to have had prior anti-PD-1, anti-PD-L1 or anti-CTLA-4 therapy, and 30% to 40% of the dose-escalation patients had been treated with checkpoint inhibitors. Partial responses were achieved by three dose-escalation patients, of whom one had hepatocellular carcinoma and two had cutaneous melanoma. The purpose of peripheral TCRbeta sequencing was to test whether ivuxolimab changed TCR sequence diversity and led to clonal T-cell expansion. The paper covers the monotherapy dose-escalation part of the phase I ivuxolimab trial, which included N of about 51 patients. Broader findings and caveats from the paper: Which antigens the clonally expanded peripheral T cells were specific for was not determined. On average, CD8+ T cells showed more expanded clones than CD4+ T cells after ivuxolimab. Low levels of normalized T-cell clonal expansion were also seen in some patients who did not respond. In the 0.1-3.0 mg/kg groups, partial responders had among the lowest normalized peripheral clonal expansion, particularly in CD8+ T cells. Clonal expansion of both CD4+ and CD8+ blood T cells was observed from baseline to week 6 at doses 0.1 to 3.0 mg/kg.

A note on this clone: Its specific antigen is unknown. It has no much larger one-base neighbor in the sample; base qualities were not kept.

Genomic DNA was extracted from sorted cells for sequencing of the TCRbeta CDR3 region. TCRbeta CDR3 regions were sequenced using the immunoSEQ Assay. The clones in this table, taken by TCRdb from immuneACCESS, are in-frame only. Not every clone is retained; where verified, under half of the shortfall comes from an unresolved V gene, and the cause of the rest is unknown. For this sample there are more than 65,000 clones; around 81% appear just once. Almost 6% of the sample is taken by the ten largest. V and J are truncated by 2 bases and 0 bases respectively, leaving an intervening sequence of 12 bases. The CDR3, from cysteine to phenylalanine, totals 16 residues. Only CDR3 DNA is held: 48 bases, read in frame from base 1. Per the germline V gene, MDHEN is the CDR1 and SYDVKM is the CDR2. The trial excluded patients who had a history of autoimmune disease or who were on systemic immunosuppression. In every dose cohort, peripheral blood was drawn for TCR sequencing at baseline, cycle 4 day 1, and cycle 7 day 1. Samples came from an open-label, multicenter, first-in-human phase I dose-escalation trial of ivuxolimab. Adults with locally advanced or metastatic melanoma, renal cell carcinoma, hepatocellular carcinoma or head and neck squamous cell carcinoma were enrolled in the trial. Before TCR sequencing, CD4+ T cells and CD8+ T cells from peripheral blood were sorted into separate populations.

The V gene is TRBV28 and the J gene is TRBJ2-3; no confident D gene assignment can be made. Sequencing was performed on CD4+ or CD8+ T cells sorted from blood, taken in a trial of the OX40 agonist ivuxolimab. The source of this sequence is an adult with an advanced solid tumor such as melanoma, head and neck, liver or kidney cancer. The CDR3 in this case is CASSLPQNPSTDTQYF. The nucleotide sequence reads TGTGCCAGCAGTTTACCCCAGAACCCTAGCACAGATACGCAGTATTTT.